This T cell receptor beta chain originates from a study of early T cells in non-severe SARS-CoV-2 infection. Across the whole study: The study sequenced bulk RNA from unsorted whole blood, with chains unpaired. Study-wide points: Reliance on VDJdb matching favored anti-spike CD8 responses; private and CD4 specificities were missed.

This clonotype was found many times. What it binds is unknown. In TCRdb, the 5' RACE reads were re-called with MiXCR into one record per CDR3 protein. The repertoire holds tens of thousands of distinct CDR3 sequences, with more than 9% as singletons. V lost 6 bases, J lost 4 bases, and 15 bases lay in between. CDR3 length: 14 residues. Germline V gene sequence: CDR1 SNHLY, CDR2 FYNNEI. The chain recombines TRBV2 with TRBJ2-5; D possibly corresponds to TRBD2 (7 bases). Sequenced sample: whole blood. The sequence was collected from an adult who was a healthcare worker with PCR-confirmed SARS-CoV-2 infection or an uninfected control (not recorded which). The CDR3 sequence is CASRGGGFGETQYF. In DNA form, the CDR3 reads TGTGCCAGCAGGGGAGGGGGGTTTGGAGAGACCCAGTACTTC.